This T cell receptor (beta chain) was retrieved from a study of breast tumors, draining lymph nodes, adjacent tissues (dated by TCRdb to 2016 to 2018). For context, the study as a whole: In breast cancer patients, the study compared the TCR beta repertoires of tumor, adjacent nontumor tissue and axillary lymph nodes. The study was designed to assess the relationships and possible T-cell exchange between tumor, surrounding tissue and draining lymph node repertoires in human breast cancer. General conclusions and limits of the study: The data were considered consistent with most tumor T cells being derived from the lymph node and subsequently expanding within tumor tissue. Tumor and nontumor tissue repertoires were found to be significantly more similar in luminal-like than in basal-like breast cancer. Tumor T-cell repertoires showed less diversity than lymph node repertoires and more diversity than nontumor tissue repertoires, and tumor T-cell repertoires showed preferential V and J gene usage. Rather than being directly demonstrated, the conclusion that tumor T cells originate in lymph nodes was presented as consistent with a hypothesis.

This clonotype appeared many times. Its antigen specificity is not known. No qualities accompany the bases; no much larger clone lies one base away. The axillary draining lymph nodes of breast cancer patients were the source of the lymph node samples. TCRdb records Illumina HiSeq 2000 as the sequencer. Multiplex PCR amplification was used to generate the TCR beta chain libraries. High-throughput sequencing was used to analyze the amplified TCR beta chain products. The public reads were reprocessed in TCRdb via fastp at Q25 and MiXCR, keeping in-frame beta chains. Identical CDR3 proteins give one entry, which carries the most common genes and DNA. Here the sample has about 140,000 distinct CDR3 sequences; 30% to 35% occur a single time. Under 2.5% of the sample goes to the ten largest clones. From the cysteine through the phenylalanine, the CDR3 covers 14 amino acids. Left in the record is the CDR3 DNA by itself, 42 bases read in frame from the first base. Trimming removed 0 bases from V and 2 bases from J; the gene matches leave 0 bases unexplained. From a lookup of the germline V gene, CDR1 and CDR2 are MNHEY and SVGAGI.

The source of this sequence is a female donor with breast cancer. Some clones in this sample may be carry-over from other donors' samples. Material: axillary lymph node tissue. The rearranged segments are TRBV6-5 and TRBJ1-2, and 7 junctional nucleotides match TRBD1. The CDR3 amino acid sequence is: CASSYSGQNYGYTF. The DNA sequence is given as TGTGCCAGCAGTTACTCGGGACAGAACTATGGCTACACCTTC.